The 21 T cell receptor gamma chains below come from one sample, sequenced in a study of fetal and pediatric gammadelta thymocytes (dated by TCRdb to 2021 to 2024). The sample was run on an Illumina MiSeq. TCRdb called clones from the public reads with CATT, and repeated DNA sequences were later combined into one row. This sample gives some 170 gamma-chain clones in total; roughly 1.2% of them show up just once. The biggest ten clones account for 47% of the sample. In Singapore, elective pregnancy terminations performed for socio-psychological reasons at 14 to 22 weeks estimated gestational age were the source of the fetal thymuses. Sequencing was performed on non-Vgamma9Vdelta2 gamma-delta T cells from the thymus. This specimen's cell subset or site label, per the study, means: CD3+gammadeltaTCR+ thymocytes not co-expressing Vgamma9 and Vdelta2. These receptors were taken from a human fetus.

This clone is labeled hyperexpanded (1% or more). V usage is TRGV10 and J usage is TRGJP1. TRGV10 is sorted into the ORF group, with uncertain function. The V gene end was trimmed by 8 bases and the J gene end by 0 bases; junction bases not matched to a gene: 4. The CDR3 covers 14 residues. The CDR3 protein is CAAWDYTTGWFKIF. The CDR3 nucleotides are TGTGCTGCGTGGGATTATACCACTGGTTGGTTCAAGATATTT.

Within the sample, this clone is large. The chain carries TRGV8 and TRGJP1. The V gene end was trimmed by 1 base and the J gene end by 1 base; junction bases not matched to a gene: 0. The CDR3 totals 14 residues. Per germline, CDR1 VENAVY and CDR2 YDSYNSRV. The chain's CDR3 is CATWDSTTGWFKIF. The CDR3 DNA is TGTGCCACCTGGGATAGTACCACTGGTTGGTTCAAGATATTT.

In its sample, this clone was seen a few times. TCRdb lists the protein of a much larger clone for this DNA, which differs at residue 6, so this is likely a read error; the protein given here is translated from the DNA itself. The rearrangement uses TRGV10 and TRGJP1. TRGV10 is flagged as an ORF with uncertain function. The J segment lost 0 bases and the V segment lost 8 bases, leaving 7 bases of the junction unmatched. The CDR3 loop spans 15 amino acids. CDR3 nucleotide sequence: TGTGCTGCGTGGGATCCCGATACCACTGGTTGGTTCAAGATATTT. This sequence encodes CAAWDPDTTGWFKIF.

This clone was found a few times. TCRdb shows a much larger clone's protein in place of this DNA's translation, and the two differ at residue 9, likely through a read error; the protein shown is translated from the DNA. This chain uses TRGV8 with TRGJP1. Germline V lookup: CDR1 VENAVY, CDR2 YDSYNSRV. This CDR3 is built from 13 residues. Here the CDR3 DNA reads TGTGCCACCTGGGATACCACTGGTCGGTTCAAGATATTT. It codes for CATWDTTGRFKIF.

By share, this clone counts as hyperexpanded. A single base separates this from a much larger clone, so it may be a read error. This chain connects TRGV4 to TRGJP1. Germline V CDR1 and CDR2: EGSTGY, YDSYTSSV. The CDR3 sequence is 13 residues long. V lost 6 bases and J lost 0; bases outside the gene matches: 1. The CDR3 sequence: CATWNTTGWFKIF. Written as DNA, the CDR3 is TGTGCCACCTGGAATACCACTGGTTGGTTCAAGATATTT.

This clone is termed large. This likely stems from a read error, as it lies one base from a far larger clone. V gene TRGV8 combines with J gene TRGJP1. The CDR3 spans 13 residues. Per germline, CDR1 VENAVY and CDR2 YDSYNSRV. CDR3 in amino acids: CATWDTTGWFKTF. The CDR3 nucleotides are TGTGCCACCTGGGATACCACTGGTTGGTTCAAGACATTT.

Sample share makes this clone large. The chain links TRGV5P to TRGJP1. TRGV5P is termed a pseudogene. The CDR3 covers 14 residues. This CDR3 reads CATWGYTTGWFKIF. The CDR3 DNA is TGTGCCACCTGGGGCTATACCACTGGTTGGTTCAAGATATTT.

This clone was detected only a few times. Translating this DNA gives a protein that differs at residue 3 from the TCRdb one, which belongs to a much larger clone; a read error is likely, and the protein shown is this translation. This chain joins TRGV8 and TRGJP1. This CDR3 spans 13 amino acids. Germline V gene lookup returns CDR1 VENAVY and CDR2 YDSYNSRV. The CDR3 sequence: CAPWDTTGWFKIF. As DNA, the CDR3 is TGTGCCCCCTGGGATACCACTGGTTGGTTCAAGATATTT.

The sample holds a few counts of this clone. It is likely a read error: a sequence one base away is far more abundant. The chain links TRGV8 to TRGJP. The CDR3 is made up of 17 amino acids. In germline, CDR1 is VENAVY, CDR2 YDSYNSRV. The V segment lost 1 base and the J segment 4 bases; nucleotides outside the gene matches: 4. CDR3 residues: CATWDSHQELGKKIKVF. The DNA for the CDR3 is TGTGCCACCTGGGATAGCCATCAAGAGTTGGGCAAAAAAATCAAGGTATTT.

This clone is labeled as medium-sized. TCRdb's protein, taken from a much larger clone, differs from this DNA's translation at residue 2, likely owing to a read error; the protein displayed comes from the DNA. This chain connects TRGV8 to TRGJP1. Germline lookup yields CDR1 VENAVY and CDR2 YDSYNSRV. The CDR3 covers 13 residues. As DNA, the CDR3 is TGTACCACCTGGGATACCACTGGTTGGTTCAAGATATTT. Amino acid sequence: CTTWDTTGWFKIF.

This clone is large. Other nucleotide sequences in the sample specify the same CDR3. The chain employs TRGV3 and TRGJP2. J gave up 0 bases and V 0 bases, and 1 base lay outside the gene matches. The length of the CDR3 is 15 residues. The V gene's germline CDR1 is VTNTFY and CDR2 YDVSTARD (reference sequence). CDR3 protein: CATWDRHSSDWIKTF. CDR3 DNA sequence: TGTGCCACCTGGGACAGGCATAGTAGTGATTGGATCAAGACGTTT.

Judged by abundance, this clone is large. The rearrangement uses TRGV9 and TRGJ1 or TRGJ2. Germline V gene lookup returns CDR1 GITISATS and CDR2 ISYDGTV (reference sequence). This CDR3 is built from 12 residues. Losses at the gene ends were 0 bases for V and 6 bases for J; bases not matched to a gene: 2. The CDR3 is CALWEVSYKKLF. CDR3 coding DNA: TGTGCCTTGTGGGAGGTGTCTTATAAGAAACTCTTT.

This clone was seen a few times. The protein given by TCRdb reflects a much larger clone and differs at residue 3 from this DNA's translation, likely from a read error; the protein shown is the DNA's translation. The chain recombines TRGV8 with TRGJP1. The CDR3 totals 13 residues. Germline V lookup: CDR1 VENAVY, CDR2 YDSYNSRV. The CDR3, as DNA: TGTGCCCCCTGGGATCTGACTGGTTGGTTCAAGATATTT. It translates to CAPWDLTGWFKIF.

This clone is large by share. V gene TRGV5 combines with J gene TRGJ1 or TRGJ2. CDR3 size: 12 residues. The J segment lost 2 bases and the V segment lost 2 bases, leaving 0 bases of the junction unmatched. The germline V gene has CDR1 VINAFY and CDR2 YDVSNSKD. In DNA form, the CDR3 reads TGTGCCACCTGGGACAATTATTATAAGAAACTCTTT. Its translation is CATWDNYYKKLF.

In this sample, this clone turned up a few times. A far larger clone is a single base away, which makes a read error likely. This chain links TRGV5 with TRGJP1. Trimming took 3 bases from V and 4 from J; bases not matched to a gene: 5. This CDR3 has 14 amino acids. CDR1 and CDR2 from the germline V gene are VINAFY and YDVSNSKD. The CDR3 loop is CATWDLGTGWFKIF. The CDR3 DNA follows: TGTGCCACCTGGGACCTGGGCACTGGTTGGTTCAAGATATTT.

Only a few counts were recorded for this clone. The amino acid sequence in TCRdb belongs to a much larger clone and departs from this DNA's translation at residue 2, likely a sequencing read error; the sequence shown is translated from the DNA. The gene calls are TRGV8 and TRGJ1 or TRGJ2. In germline, CDR1 is VENAVY, CDR2 YDSYNSRV. The CDR3 runs 11 residues. The CDR3 DNA follows: TGTACCACCTGGGATGAATATAAGAAACTCTTT. The encoded protein is CTTWDEYKKLF.

On this clone itself: One base separates it from a far larger clone, so it is likely a read error. Other DNA sequences in this specimen translate into the identical CDR3. This chain connects TRGV4 to TRGJ1 or TRGJ2. CDR3 length: 12 amino acids. Germline V gene lookup returns CDR1 EGSTGY and CDR2 YDSYTSSV. CDR3 loop: CATWDGYYKKLF. For the CDR3, the DNA is TGTGCCACATGGGATGGTTATTATAAGAAACTCTTT.

As concerns this clone: Given a far larger clone just one base away, this is likely a sequencing read error. The chain is built from TRGV8 and TRGJ1 or TRGJ2. V lost 3 bases and J lost 0; bases outside the gene matches: 5. Germline CDR1 reads VENAVY; CDR2 reads YDSYNSRV. The CDR3 is 14 residues long. CDR3 residues: CATWDPSNYYKKLF. Written as DNA, the CDR3 is TGTGCCACCTGGGATCCCTCGAATTATTATAAGAAACTCTTT.

The V gene is uncalled and the J gene is TRGJP1. The CDR3 contains 9 residues. The CDR3 nucleotides are TGTACCACTGGTTGGTTCAAGATATTT. This encodes CTTGWFKIF.

Relative to its sample, this clone is hyperexpanded. The chain has TRGV8 and TRGJP1. Trimming at V came to 0 bases and at J to 4 bases, leaving 5 bases not matched to a gene. This CDR3 is 15 amino acids long. Germline V gene data show CDR1 as VENAVY and CDR2 as YDSYNSRV. The CDR3 protein is CATWDRKGTGWFKIF. The CDR3 bases are TGTGCCACCTGGGATAGGAAGGGCACTGGTTGGTTCAAGATATTT.

This clone was detected only a few times. Since a far larger clone is one base different, this is likely a read error. This chain connects TRGV4 to TRGJ1 or TRGJ2. The CDR3 length is 11 residues. In germline, CDR1 is EGSTGY, CDR2 YDSYTSSV. The CDR3 spells CATRDYYKKLF. For the CDR3, the DNA is TGTGCCACCCGGGATTATTATAAGAAACTCTTT.